These T cell receptor beta chains were read from a single sample in a study of blood T cell repertoires in COVID-19. Only in-frame clones appear in the TCRdb table, and some are missing; sequencing was by immunoSEQ multiplex PCR. The sample comprises a few hundred thousand clones, more than 85% of which are singletons, and 1% rests with the top ten. Sequenced input: PBMCs or T cells enriched from blood (not recorded which). The receptors were sampled from a woman in her 30s who had recovered from COVID-19. Both conserved end residues are part of each CDR3. A D gene is named only where the DNA matches it firmly. The listing skips clone size in some rows; elsewhere it reads once, few, many or a size class.

j_gene | abundance | d_gene | v_gene | CDR3aa | CDR3nt
TRBJ1-2 | few | TRBD1 | TRBV19 | CASSILGTGGDYTF | TGTGCCAGTAGTATATTGGGGACAGGGGGAGACTACACCTTC
TRBJ1-5 | few | TRBD1 | TRBV3-1/TRBV3-2 | CASSVGQANQPQHF | TGTGCCAGCAGCGTGGGACAGGCAAATCAGCCCCAGCATTTT
TRBJ2-7 | - | - | TRBV18 | CASSRPPSYEQYF | TGTGCCAGCTCACGACCCCCTTCCTACGAGCAGTACTTC
TRBJ1-4 | - | TRBD1 | TRBV24-1 | CATSESGQGAEKLFF | TGTGCCACCAGTGAGTCGGGACAGGGGGCTGAAAAACTGTTTTTT
TRBJ2-5 | - | TRBD1 | TRBV18 | CASSTGTEETQYF | TGTGCCAGCTCCACAGGGACAGAAGAGACCCAGTACTTC
TRBJ2-7 | once | - | TRBV30 | CAWSWTAGYEQYF | TGTGCCTGGTCGTGGACAGCCGGCTACGAGCAGTACTTC
TRBJ2-6 | - | - | TRBV19 | CASRSASVGANVLTF | TGTGCCAGTAGGTCAGCAAGCGTTGGGGCCAACGTCCTGACTTTC
TRBJ2-1 | - | - | TRBV5-1 | CASSLSSGLANNEQFF | TGCGCCAGCAGCTTGAGTTCTGGACTCGCTAACAATGAGCAGTTCTTC
TRBJ2-1 | - | TRBD1 | TRBV25-1 | CASSEFAGGSYNEQFF | TGTGCCAGCAGTGAATTTGCAGGGGGCTCCTACAATGAGCAGTTCTTC
TRBJ2-5 | - | - | TRBV5-1 | CASSLAAIKQETQYF | TGCGCCAGCAGCTTGGCTGCGATCAAACAAGAGACCCAGTACTTC
TRBJ1-5 | - | TRBD1 | TRBV4-3 | CASSQGDRAGGDQPQHF | TGCGCCAGCAGCCAAGGGGACAGGGCGGGAGGTGATCAGCCCCAGCATTTT
TRBJ1-4 | - | TRBD1 | TRBV24-1 | CATSDPTGSGKLFF | TGTGCCACCAGTGATCCGACAGGGTCGGGAAAACTGTTTTTT
TRBJ1-1 | - | - | TRBV25-1 | CASRGTVREAFF | TGTGCCAGCCGCGGGACCGTTCGTGAAGCTTTCTTT
TRBJ2-1 | - | - | TRBV15 | CATSPGGAPGHNEQFF | TGTGCCACCAGTCCTGGGGGGGCCCCGGGACACAATGAGCAGTTCTTC
TRBJ1-1 | - | - | TRBV18 | CASSRTGSMNTEAFF | TGTGCCAGCTCACGTACAGGGTCCATGAACACTGAAGCTTTCTTT
TRBJ2-1 | - | TRBD2 | TRBV5-6 | CASSSDGGNEQFF | TGTGCCAGCAGCTCCGACGGGGGGAATGAGCAGTTCTTC
TRBJ1-2 | few | - | TRBV5-1 | CASSLDTYGYTF | TGCGCCAGCAGCTTGGACACCTATGGCTACACCTTC
TRBJ2-3 | - | TRBD2 | TRBV2 | CASSEALGGVGTQYF | TGTGCCAGCAGTGAAGCGCTGGGGGGGGTAGGTACGCAGTATTTT
TRBJ1-1 | once | - | TRBV10-1 | CASSERRGVPNTEAFF | TGCGCCAGCAGTGAGCGTAGAGGAGTACCCAACACTGAAGCTTTCTTT
TRBJ2-1 | - | - | TRBV5-1 | CASSLELPGYLSEQFF | TGCGCCAGCAGCTTGGAACTGCCAGGTTATCTCTCTGAGCAGTTCTTC
TRBJ2-7 | - | TRBD1 | TRBV13 | CASSFRSFSRDRGHEQYF | TGTGCCAGCAGCTTTCGTAGTTTCAGCAGGGACAGGGGCCACGAGCAGTACTTC
TRBJ2-5 | - | - | TRBV4-3 | CASSQEFGQQETQYF | TGCGCCAGCAGCCAAGAGTTTGGGCAGCAAGAGACCCAGTACTTC
TRBJ2-3 | - | - | TRBV30 | CAWNKQGTDTQYF | TGTGCCTGGAATAAACAGGGCACAGATACGCAGTATTTT
TRBJ1-1 | - | - | TRBV5-1 | CASSLAAGGETEAFF | TGCGCCAGCAGCTTGGCCGCTGGGGGCGAAACTGAAGCTTTCTTT
TRBJ1-1 | - | TRBD1 | TRBV6-5 | CASSYSGQSTEAFF | TGTGCCAGCAGTTACTCGGGACAGAGCACTGAAGCTTTCTTT
TRBJ2-2 | once | TRBD2 | TRBV6-5 | CASRVAGTNTGELFF | TGTGCCAGCAGGGTAGCGGGTACGAACACCGGGGAGCTGTTTTTT
TRBJ2-3 | - | - | TRBV7-2 | CASSLLRTDTQYF | TGTGCCAGCAGCTTATTGCGTACAGATACGCAGTATTTT
TRBJ2-3 | - | TRBD2 | TRBV19 | CASSIEGGLAGGKVGSSTDTQYF | TGTGCCAGTAGTATAGAGGGCGGACTAGCGGGGGGAAAGGTTGGCTCTAGCACAGATACGCAGTATTTT
TRBJ1-2 | - | TRBD1 | TRBV28 | CASSATGGDYGYTF | TGTGCCAGCAGTGCAACAGGGGGCGACTATGGCTACACCTTC
TRBJ2-1 | - | TRBD1 | TRBV28 | CASSLLGTANYNEQFF | TGTGCCAGCAGTTTATTAGGGACAGCGAACTACAATGAGCAGTTCTTC
TRBJ2-1 | - | TRBD2 | TRBV9 | CASSTGTSSYNEQFF | TGTGCCAGCAGTACCGGGACTAGCAGCTACAATGAGCAGTTCTTC
TRBJ2-1 | - | - | TRBV29-1 | CSVESVEGYNEQFF | TGCAGCGTTGAATCGGTTGAGGGCTACAATGAGCAGTTCTTC
TRBJ1-1 | - | TRBD1 | TRBV7-2 | CASSLAERDRGLFWTEAFF | TGTGCCAGCAGCTTAGCGGAGCGGGACAGGGGGTTATTTTGGACTGAAGCTTTCTTT
TRBJ2-2 | few | - | TRBV29-1 | CSVISGNTGELFF | TGCAGCGTTATATCAGGGAACACCGGGGAGCTGTTTTTT
TRBJ2-3 | - | - | TRBV25-1 | CASSPIQSTDTQYF | TGTGCCAGCAGTCCAATCCAAAGCACAGATACGCAGTATTTT
TRBJ2-7 | - | - | TRBV5-4 | CASSRSGHINSYEQYF | TGTGCCAGCAGCCGCTCGGGACATATAAACTCCTACGAGCAGTACTTC
TRBJ1-2 | - | TRBD1 | TRBV12-3/TRBV12-4 | CASSLLGGQGWRF | TGTGCCAGCAGTTTATTGGGGGGACAGGGCTGGAGATTC
TRBJ1-4 | - | - | TRBV5-6 | CASSLGTAEKLFF | TGTGCCAGCAGCTTGGGGACAGCTGAAAAACTGTTTTTT
TRBJ1-2 | - | TRBD1 | TRBV2 | CASSGGRQGNGYTF | TGTGCCAGCAGTGGAGGTCGACAGGGAAATGGCTACACCTTC
TRBJ2-5 | - | TRBD1 | TRBV10-1 | CAGGQGDGLETQYF | TGCGCCGGCGGACAGGGGGACGGGTTAGAGACCCAGTACTTC
TRBJ2-1 | - | TRBD2 | TRBV4-1 | CASRRRSGGDSYNEQFF | TGCGCCAGCAGACGACGTAGCGGGGGGGACTCCTACAATGAGCAGTTCTTC
TRBJ1-5 | - | - | TRBV24-1 | CATSLAGRGQPQHF | TGTGCCACCAGTCTTGCAGGGAGGGGGCAGCCCCAGCATTTT
TRBJ1-4 | - | TRBD1 | TRBV6-5 | CASRGQGHNEKLFF | TGTGCCAGCAGGGGACAGGGGCATAATGAAAAACTGTTTTTT
TRBJ1-2 | - | - | TRBV12-3/TRBV12-4 | CASSLRLGYTF | TGTGCCAGCAGTCTACGGTTGGGCTACACCTTC
TRBJ2-1 | - | TRBD2 | TRBV2 | CASSDPRLAGGPNEQFF | TGTGCCAGCAGTGACCCAAGACTAGCGGGGGGGCCCAATGAGCAGTTCTTC
TRBJ2-2 | - | TRBD2 | TRBV9 | CASERGGELFF | TGTGCCAGCGAGCGGGGCGGGGAGCTGTTTTTT
TRBJ1-2 | - | TRBD1 | TRBV29-1 | CSVRTGGTGYGYTF | TGCAGCGTCCGGACAGGTGGAACGGGCTATGGCTACACCTTC
TRBJ2-3 | - | - | TRBV7-8 | CASNADSTDTQYF | TGTGCCAGCAATGCGGATAGCACAGATACGCAGTATTTT
TRBJ2-7 | - | - | TRBV6-5 | CASRRRGRAYEQYF | TGTGCCAGCAGACGGAGGGGCAGAGCCTACGAGCAGTACTTC
TRBJ2-7 | - | TRBD1 | TRBV27 | CASSSTGGGFHEQYF | TGTGCCAGCAGCTCGACAGGGGGGGGTTTCCACGAGCAGTACTTC